A single sample gave rise to the 23 T cell receptor beta chains below, sequenced in a study of CD8+CD57+ T cells in acquired aplastic anemia. The template for TCR beta VDJ and CDR3 sequence profiling was genomic DNA. Each CDR3 protein is one row after TCRdb ran MiXCR on the reads. This sample has around 180,000 distinct CDR3 sequences, with roughly 50% found just once. CD8+CD57+ cell expansion had been shown by flow cytometry in patients chosen for sequencing. The specimen sequenced was sorted CD4+, CD8+, or CD8+CD57+ T cells (not recorded which) from PBMCs. Every receptor here comes from a human donor with aplastic anemia.

Comment on this clonotype: A much larger clone lies a single base off, so this may be a read error. The chain carries TRBV6-1 and TRBJ2-1; D is unclear. Trimming took off 8 bases at V and 5 bases at J, with 13 bases between the two ends. Germline lookup yields CDR1 MNHNS and CDR2 SASEGT. The CDR3 has 13 amino acids. The CDR3 is CASRRDGHNEQFF. The CDR3 DNA reads TGTGCCAGCCGCAGAGACGGGCACAATGAGCAGTTCTTC.

In this sample, this clonotype turned up many times. The chain combines TRBV24-1 with TRBJ2-6; D is ambiguous. V gave up 9 bases and J gave up 0 bases, with 11 bases separating them. From germline, CDR1 is KGHDR and CDR2 SFDVKD. This CDR3 is 15 amino acids long. Written as DNA, the CDR3 is TGTGCCACCTCCGGGCCTGACTCTGGGGCCAACGTCCTGACTTTC. Protein product: CATSGPDSGANVLTF.

This clonotype has ten or more counts. The V and J genes are TRBV7-9 and TRBJ2-1, with D hard to call. This CDR3 spans 14 amino acids. Trimming cost V 4 bases and J 5 bases, with 12 bases left between them. Germline assignment: CDR1 SEHNR and CDR2 FQNEAQ (reference sequence). DNA of the CDR3: TGTGCCAGCAGCTCCGGCGAGGATAACAATGAGCAGTTCTTC. As protein: CASSSGEDNNEQFF. Full variable domain (remainder filled in from reference TRBV7-9 and TRBJ2-1): DTGVSQNPRHKITKRGQNVTFRCDPISEHNRLYWYRQTLGQGPEFLTYFQNEAQLEKSRLLSDRFSAERPKGSFSTLEIQRTEQGDSAMYLCASSSGEDNNEQFFGPGTRLTVL.

The gene calls are TRBV2 and TRBJ1-1; 7 nucleotides line up with TRBD1. The CDR3 is 15 residues long. Germline trimming cut 2 bases from V and 5 bases from J; bases unmatched to any gene: 8. Germline values: CDR1 SNHLY, CDR2 FYNNEI. CDR3 protein: CASSESRGLGTEAFF. DNA for the CDR3: TGTGCCAGCAGTGAATCGAGGGGGCTGGGTACTGAAGCTTTCTTT.

A word on this clonotype: Possible read error: a much larger clone is one base away. J is TRBJ2-5 and V is TRBV5-1; no definite D call. Germline assignment: CDR1 SGHRS and CDR2 YFSETQ. The CDR3 sequence is 15 residues long. As DNA, the CDR3 is TGCACCAGCAGCTTGGGTGAGGTTAGAAGAGAGACCCAGTACTTC. This translates into CTSSLGEVRRETQYF. The variable domain in full, completed from reference TRBV5-1 and TRBJ2-5, reads KAGVTQTPRYLIKTRGQQVTLSCSPISGHRSVSWYQQTPGQGLQFLFEYFSETQRNKGNFPGRFSGRQFSNSRSEMNVSTLELGDSALYLCTSSLGEVRRETQYFGPGTRLLVL.

J is TRBJ1-6 and V is TRBV19, with 7 nucleotides matching TRBD1. Germline CDR1 and CDR2: LNHDA and SQIVND (reference sequence). CDR3 size: 16 residues. V trimming: 4 bases; J trimming: 5 bases; junction bases outside the gene matches: 8. The CDR3 region is CASSKSRGQNNSPLHF. In DNA form, the CDR3 reads TGTGCCAGTAGTAAATCGAGGGGGCAAAATAATTCACCCCTCCACTTT. The whole variable domain, filled in from reference TRBV19 and TRBJ1-6, reads DGGITQSPKYLFRKEGQNVTLSCEQNLNHDAMYWYRQDPGQGLRLIYYSQIVNDFQKGDIAEGYSVSREKKESFPLTVTSAQKNPTAFYLCASSKSRGQNNSPLHFGNGTRLTVT.

This chain links TRBV27 with TRBJ2-2; 11 bases are shared with TRBD1. The CDR3 has 15 amino acids. V gave up 5 bases and J gave up 7 bases; unmatched junction bases: 6. CDR1 and CDR2 from the germline V gene are MNHEY and SMNVEV (reference sequence). CDR3 amino acids: CASSPGQGAIGELFF. The CDR3 DNA reads as TGTGCCAGCAGTCCCGGACAGGGGGCCATCGGGGAGCTGTTTTTT.

This sequence joins TRBV7-6 and TRBJ2-7; TRBD2 is a possible D gene (6 bases). The germline gives CDR1 SGHVS, CDR2 FNYEAQ. Trimming shortened V by 2 bases and J by 3 bases, and 14 bases separated the two germline ends. The CDR3 totals 15 residues. CDR3 loop: CASSLSAPGLYEQYF. In nucleotides, the CDR3 is TGTGCCAGCAGCTTATCGGCCCCGGGACTCTACGAGCAGTACTTC.

In this sample, this clonotype turned up many times. The CDR3 loop is CSALDGTVNTEAFF. As DNA, the CDR3 is TGCAGTGCCCTCGACGGGACGGTGAACACTGAAGCTTTCTTT. This chain uses TRBV20-1 with TRBJ1-1; D may be TRBD1 (5 bases). V shed 6 bases and J shed 0 bases, with 14 bases lying between them. The CDR3 covers 14 residues. Germline CDR1 is DFQATT and CDR2 is SNEGSKA (reference sequence).

This clonotype appeared a few times. This may arise from a read error, as a much more abundant clone is one base away. CDR3 nucleotides: TGCGCCAGCAGCTTGGAGGTTGGGGGGTCCTATAATTCACCCCCCCACTTT. As protein: CASSLEVGGSYNSPPHF. The chain joins TRBV5-1 to TRBJ1-6; weak D call: TRBD1 (5 bases). CDR1 and CDR2 from the germline V gene are SGHRS and YFSETQ. CDR3 size: 17 residues.

The chain couples TRBV10-2 to TRBJ2-5; D not certain. V was pared by 3 bases and J by 7 bases, with 6 bases between. Germline lookup yields CDR1 WSHSY and CDR2 SAAADI. The CDR3 contains 11 residues. The CDR3 region has the DNA TGCGCCAGCAGTGACTTCGGGACCCAGTACTTC. Amino acids: CASSDFGTQYF.

This clonotype was seen repeatedly, ten times or more. The V gene is TRBV19, the J gene TRBJ2-6; the D gene is possibly TRBD1 (6 bases). The CDR3 totals 14 residues. Germline assignment: CDR1 LNHDA and CDR2 SQIVND (reference sequence). Trimming cost V 3 bases and J 4 bases, with 7 bases left between them. The CDR3 DNA follows: TGTGCCAGTAGTATGGGGGCCGGGGCCAACGTCCTGACTTTC. Translated, it gives CASSMGAGANVLTF. Complete variable domain (other parts from reference TRBV19 and TRBJ2-6): DGGITQSPKYLFRKEGQNVTLSCEQNLNHDAMYWYRQDPGQGLRLIYYSQIVNDFQKGDIAEGYSVSREKKESFPLTVTSAQKNPTAFYLCASSMGAGANVLTFGAGSRLTVL.

This clonotype has at least ten counts. This chain joins TRBV2 and TRBJ2-1; D gene uncertain. This CDR3 comprises 12 residues. Trimming took off 1 base at V and 6 bases at J, with 4 bases between the two ends. Germline-derived CDR1 and CDR2 are SNHLY and FYNNEI. Written as DNA, the CDR3 is TGTGCCAGCAGTGAAGGTCCCAATGAGCAGTTCTTC. Its translation: CASSEGPNEQFF.

The chain couples TRBV19 to TRBJ2-1; D unresolved. V lost 7 bases and J 2 bases, leaving 9 bases between the germline ends. Germline lookup yields CDR1 LNHDA and CDR2 SQIVND (reference sequence). The CDR3 loop spans 13 amino acids. The CDR3 region is CASNVGTYNEQFF. The CDR3 DNA is TGTGCCAGTAATGTAGGCACCTACAATGAGCAGTTCTTC.

The genes are TRBV25-1 and TRBJ1-2; D is unclear. The CDR3 is made up of 13 amino acids. Per the germline V gene, CDR1 is MGHDK and CDR2 is SYGVNS. The V gene lost 2 bases and the J gene lost 1 base, with 5 bases spanning the gap. The CDR3 here is CASSEDFNYGYTF. The CDR3 DNA reads as TGTGCCAGCAGTGAAGACTTTAACTATGGCTACACCTTC.

The V call is TRBV20-1, the J call TRBJ2-1; D possibly corresponds to TRBD2 (5 bases). The DNA end favors TRBJ2-5, so the J call may be wrong. CDR3 length equals 14 residues. Germline CDR1 DFQATT, CDR2 SNEGSKA (reference sequence). CDR3 amino acids: CSARYEGASETQYF. In nucleotides, the CDR3 is TGCAGTGCTAGATATGAGGGCGCCTCAGAGACCCAGTACTTC.

The chain combines TRBV9 with TRBJ1-2; D gene unclear. CDR1 is SGDLS and CDR2 is YYNGEE in the germline V gene. The CDR3 has 15 amino acids. V lost 2 bases and J 0 bases, leaving 11 bases between the germline ends. In DNA form, the CDR3 reads TGTGCCAGCAGCGTTTTTAACGGCCCTAACTATGGCTACACCTTC. Its translation is CASSVFNGPNYGYTF.

This clonotype was observed at least ten times. The V call is TRBV6-5, the J call TRBJ2-7, with D tentatively TRBD2 (5 bases). Germline loops: CDR1 MNHEY, CDR2 SVGAGI. The V gene lost 0 bases and the J gene lost 4 bases, with 13 bases spanning the gap. CDR3 size: 15 residues. The chain's CDR3 is CASSYSRTSGYEQYF. CDR3 in DNA: TGTGCCAGCAGTTACTCACGGACCTCGGGGTACGAGCAGTACTTC.

There are a few counts of this clonotype. CDR3 in amino acids: CASSLKEAGSGNTIYF. As DNA, the CDR3 is TGCGCCAGCAGCCTAAAGGAGGCAGGGTCTGGAAACACCATATATTTT. The chain uses TRBV10-2 and TRBJ1-3; possibly TRBD1 for D (5 bases). V was shortened by 6 bases and J by 1 base, with 16 bases between the two germline ends. Germline V gene sequence: CDR1 WSHSY, CDR2 SAAADI. CDR3 length: 16 residues.

CDR3 sequence (DNA): TGTGCCACCAGCAGAGAGGGGGTTGGGGCCAACGTCCTGACTTTC. Translated, it gives CATSREGVGANVLTF. The chain recombines TRBV15 with TRBJ2-6; the D call may be TRBD1 or TRBD2 (5 bases each). This CDR3 has 15 amino acids. Germline V gene lookup returns CDR1 LNHNV and CDR2 YYDKDF (reference sequence). V was cut by 0 bases and J by 3 bases, with 6 bases left in between.

The chain uses TRBV6-1 and TRBJ1-1; 9 nucleotides match TRBD1. The length of the CDR3 is 15 residues. Germline lookup yields CDR1 MNHNS and CDR2 SASEGT. V trimming: 6 bases; J trimming: 4 bases; junction bases outside the gene matches: 9. DNA of the CDR3: TGTGCCAGCAGCGATACAGGGGGCAGGGGCACTGAAGCTTTCTTT. Its translation is CASSDTGGRGTEAFF.

The rearrangement uses TRBV3-1 and TRBJ2-7, with D hard to call. Trimming left V 1 base short and J 1 base short, with 11 bases between. Germline lookup yields CDR1 LGHDT and CDR2 YNNKEL (reference sequence). This CDR3 region has 15 residues. The CDR3 DNA reads as TGTGCCAGCAGCCAAGGGCCCCTAGTATCCTACGAGCAGTACTTC. Its protein is CASSQGPLVSYEQYF.

In this sample, this clonotype turned up a few times. This chain connects TRBV9 to TRBJ2-2; a weak D match, TRBD2 (6 bases). Trimming pared 0 bases from V and 3 bases from J, leaving 9 bases between. Germline V lookup: CDR1 SGDLS, CDR2 YYNGEE. The CDR3 spans 15 residues. The CDR3, as DNA: TGTGCCAGCAGCGTAGGCTGGGGGGACACCGGGGAGCTGTTTTTT. This translates into CASSVGWGDTGELFF.